These 17 T cell receptor beta chains were sequenced from one sample in a study of cytomegalovirus exposure and HLA in healthy donors. PCR primers comprised 60 Vbeta and 13 Jbeta primers. The protocol was immunoSEQ multiplex PCR, while the TCRdb copy is restricted to in-frame clones and leaves out a portion. The sample holds around 150,000 clones, 80% to 90% seen once. The sample consisted of PBMCs. The receptors were gathered from a woman between 35 and 50 years old in good health and CMV-seropositive.

V is TRBV19 and J is TRBJ2-1; TRBD2 agrees at 9 bases. The germline V gene has CDR1 LNHDA and CDR2 SQIVND (reference sequence). Trimming took 5 bases from V and 9 from J; bases not matched to a gene: 8. This CDR3 has 14 residues. CDR3: CASSFLAGTSEQFF. CDR3 DNA: TGTGCCAGTAGTTTCCTAGCGGGGACGAGTGAGCAGTTCTTC.

The rearrangement links TRBV2 to TRBJ2-3; tentatively, D is TRBD2 (6 bases). Germline-derived CDR1 and CDR2 are SNHLY and FYNNEI. There are 15 residues in the CDR3. The ends were cut back, 1 base at V and 4 bases at J, with 12 bases in the middle. DNA for the CDR3: TGTGCCAGCAGTGAAGGTGGGGGGATAGCAGATACGCAGTATTTT. Residues: CASSEGGGIADTQYF.

The chain is built from TRBV19 and TRBJ1-2; 7 bases fit TRBD1. J lost 10 bases, V lost 6 bases, and 11 bases had no gene match. The CDR3 is 13 residues long. Germline lookup yields CDR1 LNHDA and CDR2 SQIVND (reference sequence). This CDR3 reads CASSFPDRDLYTF. The CDR3 DNA is TGTGCCAGTAGCTTCCCCGACAGGGACCTCTACACCTTC.

V usage is TRBV7-3 and J usage is TRBJ2-2; tentative D call: TRBD2 (6 bases). V lost 6 bases to trimming and J lost 1 base, with 9 bases between them. The CDR3 extends over 14 amino acids. Germline CDR1 reads SGHTA; CDR2 reads FQGTGA. CDR3 loop: CASRMGLNTGELFF. Here the CDR3 DNA reads TGTGCCAGCAGAATGGGACTGAACACCGGGGAGCTGTTTTTT.

The CDR3 loop reads CASTHRDRGQPQHF. In DNA, the CDR3 is TGTGCCAGCACTCACCGGGACAGGGGGCAGCCCCAGCATTTT. J is TRBJ1-5 and V is TRBV28; 11 nucleotides agree with TRBD1. V was clipped by 7 bases and J by 7 bases; unmatched bases: 6. Germline V CDR1 and CDR2: MDHEN, SYDVKM. The CDR3 is 14 residues long.

The J gene is TRBJ2-7, the V gene TRBV11-2; no firm D call. Germline lookup yields CDR1 SGHAT and CDR2 FQNNGV. Trimming took off 4 bases at V and 0 bases at J, with 13 bases between the two ends. The CDR3 runs 15 residues. CDR3 region: CASSSTDGSSYEQYF. CDR3 coding DNA: TGTGCCAGCAGCTCCACAGACGGTAGCTCCTACGAGCAGTACTTC.

The chain is built from TRBV27 and TRBJ2-2; no reliable D call. Germline V gene lookup returns CDR1 MNHEY and CDR2 SMNVEV (reference sequence). V was shortened by 4 bases and J by 0 bases, with 12 bases between the two germline ends. CDR3 length equals 16 residues. The DNA for the CDR3 is TGTGCCAGCAGTTCCTACCCCCGGGCGAACACCGGGGAGCTGTTTTTT. It codes for CASSSYPRANTGELFF.

This chain uses TRBV7-2 with TRBJ1-1; no clear D gene. In germline, CDR1 is SGHTA, CDR2 FQGNSA. The CDR3 is 17 amino acids. The V end was cut by 1 base, the J end by 3 bases, with 18 bases between. CDR3 sequence reads: CASSLEPPTPLDTEAFF. The DNA for the CDR3 is TGTGCCAGCAGCTTAGAGCCCCCGACTCCCCTGGACACTGAAGCTTTCTTT.

The rearrangement links TRBV9 to TRBJ2-1; possibly TRBD1 for D (5 bases). The CDR3 totals 15 residues. Trimming shortened V by 0 bases and J by 3 bases, and 10 bases separated the two germline ends. Germline V gives CDR1 SGDLS, CDR2 YYNGEE. The CDR3 region is CASSVGQNYYNEQFF. In DNA form, the CDR3 reads TGTGCCAGCAGCGTAGGACAGAACTACTACAATGAGCAGTTCTTC.

The chain uses TRBV7-8 and TRBJ1-1; D is possibly TRBD1 (5 bases). CDR1 is SGHVS and CDR2 is FQNEAQ in the germline V gene. This CDR3 is built from 14 residues. With 3 bases removed from V and 5 bases from J, the gap between germline ends came to 13 bases. The CDR3 region is CASSFQSGETEAFF. CDR3 sequence (DNA): TGTGCCAGCAGCTTTCAGTCGGGGGAAACTGAAGCTTTCTTT.

In this sample, this clone turned up once. V and J are TRBV13 and TRBJ2-3, with D tentatively TRBD2 (6 bases). The CDR3 is 14 residues long. V was shortened by 5 bases and J by 5 bases, with 14 bases between the two germline ends. Germline V CDR1 and CDR2: PRHDT, FYEKMQ (reference sequence). The CDR3 loop reads CASSPPRGEDTQYF. The CDR3, as DNA: TGTGCCAGCAGCCCACCCCGCGGGGAAGATACGCAGTATTTT.

This sequence joins TRBV5-8 and TRBJ2-5, with D possibly being TRBD1 (5 bases). The germline V gene encodes CDR1 SGHTS and CDR2 YDEGEE. The CDR3 contains 16 residues. V was cut by 0 bases and J by 2 bases, with 14 bases left in between. The CDR3 DNA follows: TGTGCCAGCAGCTTGGTGGGGCCCGGACCACAAGAGACCCAGTACTTC. Translation gives CASSLVGPGPQETQYF.

The chain recombines TRBV6-5 with TRBJ1-2, with 7 positions matching TRBD1. The CDR3 runs 15 residues. Germline V gives CDR1 MNHEY, CDR2 SVGAGI. The trim removed 1 base at V and 7 bases at J, leaving 9 bases unmatched. This chain's CDR3 is CASSYYNRGKTGYTF. CDR3 nucleotides: TGTGCCAGCAGTTACTATAACAGGGGAAAGACTGGCTACACCTTC.

This clone occurred a few times. This chain joins TRBV27 and TRBJ1-2, with 9 bases aligning to TRBD1. The CDR3 contains 15 residues. The V gene's germline CDR1 is MNHEY and CDR2 SMNVEV (reference sequence). Trimming cost V 5 bases and J 3 bases; bases outside gene matches: 7. CDR3 residues: CASSPPGQGYYGYTF. The CDR3 DNA reads as TGTGCCAGCAGTCCACCGGGACAGGGATACTATGGCTACACCTTC.

V gene TRBV29-1 combines with J gene TRBJ2-3; perhaps TRBD2 as D (5 bases). The CDR3 covers 12 residues. Between the trimmed V and J ends, which lost 7 bases and 2 bases, there was a span of 10 bases. The germline gives CDR1 SQVTM, CDR2 ANQGSEA. CDR3 in DNA: TGCAGCGCCCGGACTCCCACAGATACGCAGTATTTT. Translating it yields CSARTPTDTQYF.

The V call is TRBV30, the J call TRBJ2-3, with TRBD2 identical over 9 bases. The CDR3 runs to 15 residues. V gave up 1 base and J gave up 6 bases; unmatched junction bases: 8. Germline CDR1 is GTSNPN and CDR2 is SVGIG (reference sequence). The CDR3 bases are TGTGCCTGGAGTGGGCTAGCGGGGAGTAGGGATACGCAGTATTTT. Translated, it gives CAWSGLAGSRDTQYF.

A single count supports this clone. The V gene is TRBV19, the J gene TRBJ1-2; 12 bases match TRBD1. This CDR3 has 14 amino acids. V was clipped by 5 bases and J by 6 bases; unmatched bases: 4. Germline CDR1 LNHDA, CDR2 SQIVND (reference sequence). CDR3 sequence reads: CASSFGTGGHGYTF. The CDR3 DNA reads TGTGCCAGTAGTTTCGGGACAGGGGGCCATGGCTACACCTTC.